This T cell receptor (beta chain) stems from a study of cytomegalovirus exposure and HLA in healthy donors. Findings and caveats of the study: TCR beta sequences reportedly predicted most subjects' HLA-A and HLA-B alleles accurately.

Primers included in the PCR were 60 Vbeta and 13 Jbeta primers. TCRdb's table, derived via immunoSEQ multiplex PCR, lists solely in-frame clones and lacks some. The repertoire holds approximately 100,000 clones, with around three quarters as singletons. As to this clone: Its antigen is undetermined.

Germline assignment: CDR1 SGHKS and CDR2 YYEKEE (reference sequence). Trimming removed 2 bases from V and 6 bases from J, with 11 bases in between. The CDR3 covers 14 residues. Sequencing was carried out using PBMCs. The gene calls are TRBV5-5 and TRBJ2-2; maybe TRBD2 (7 bases). This TCR was sampled from a man aged 45-60 years in good health and CMV-seropositive. The CDR3 here is CASSFYGGPGELFF. For the CDR3, the DNA is TGTGCCAGCAGCTTCTACGGGGGGCCCGGGGAGCTGTTTTTT.